This TCR beta chain came from a study of T cell responses to AZD1222 COVID-19 vaccine (dated by TCRdb to the early 2020s). For the study in its entirety: Because spike-specific TCR depth and breadth did not differ between the two schedules, AZD1222 recipients who got a second dose at roughly 4 weeks were pooled with those who got a second dose at roughly 12 weeks. Trial participants were enrolled into age subgroups of 18-55, 56-69 and 70-plus years, which contained around 150, 29 and 61 TCR-sequenced participants, respectively. A total of over 230 trial participants underwent TCR sequencing, of whom around 200 received two doses of AZD1222 and about 25 received two doses of the MenACWY control vaccine. Broader findings and caveats from the paper: Participants were mostly white British and included more females than males, and it was suggested by the authors that clonal diversity may have been underestimated. In the small 56-69-year group, the increase in depth fell short of significance, most likely because of low power. Conclusions about previously exposed vaccinees were limited because only six AZD1222 recipients were SARS-CoV-2 seropositive at baseline. Spike-specific TCR breadth and depth rose significantly after two AZD1222 doses compared with day 0 and with MenACWY recipients. No day 14 peak-response samples were available, so repertoires were characterized only after the peak T cell response. Reportedly, almost half of the unique spike-specific TCRs recognized epitopes lying outside the regions that are mutated in the B.1.351 and B.1.1.7 variants. The whole spike protein was spanned by vaccine-associated CD4 TCRs, and dominant responses were seen in regions 160-218 and 743-854.

This specimen's time point label, per the study, means: baseline before first vaccination. Vaccinee samples were obtained from the UK trials COV001 and COV002, which included a single-blind randomized controlled phase 2/3 trial of AZD1222 (ChAdOx1 nCoV-19) in healthy adults. Trial participant PBMC samples were collected at day 0 and day 28 after the second dose for TCRbeta chain sequencing. Including cysteine and phenylalanine, the CDR3 has 16 amino acids. Only the CDR3 region is kept as DNA, spanning 48 bases read in frame from base 1. The junction shows trimming of 0 bases on V and 3 bases on J, plus 15 bases between the germline ends. CDR1 and CDR2 were assigned from the germline V gene as SGHDN and FVKESK. The CDR3 regions of human TCRbeta chains were analyzed by immunosequencing. Processing in the source paper ran as follows. Repertoire TCRs were matched against a reference library of SARS-CoV-2-specific TCRs generated with the MIRA antigen-specificity platform. Breadth meant the fraction of unique TCRs that were SARS-CoV-2-associated, whereas depth meant the fraction of total T cells that were SARS-CoV-2-associated. Using the MIRA data, each spike-specific TCR was assigned both to the spike region to which the TCR was reactive and to a CD4 or CD8 class. Log10-transformed breadth and depth values were compared by one-way ANOVA with Sidak's multiple comparisons tests. The source is immuneACCESS, and TCRdb retained only in-frame sequences with V and J called. Part of the clones is not carried over; for the studies checked, unresolved V genes explain less than half of this, and the remainder is unexplained. V, J and clone size are taken as reported in that table, and D and trimming were inferred from the DNA itself. The sample table holds over 130,000 clones, of which 85% to 90% were seen once. In total, the top ten clones hold nearly 3.5% of the sample.

As to this clone: Its antigen remains undetermined. Per-nucleotide qualities are absent, and no much larger clonotype sits a single base away.

Material: peripheral blood, obtained on day 0 of AZD1222 vaccination. This chain is built from TRBV14 and TRBJ2-7; the D segment may tentatively be TRBD1 or TRBD2, each giving 6 matched bases. This TCR came from an adult in good health. The CDR3 region has the sequence CASSQEGGTSGYEQYF. The DNA sequence follows: TGTGCCAGCAGCCAAGAAGGGGGGACGTCTGGCTACGAGCAGTACTTC.